Each of the 4 T cell receptor beta chains below was sequenced from the same sample in a study of T cells after somatic rescue of genetic block. Profiling relied on immunoSEQ multiplex PCR, and the TCRdb table lists in-frame clones only, not all of them. The repertoire holds 10,000 to 15,000 clones, 65% to 75% seen once, with roughly 19% in the top ten. Sequenced input: peripheral blood mononuclear cells (PBMCs). These receptor sequences come from a boy aged 10-17 years.

Written as DNA, the CDR3 is TGTGCCAGCAGTTACTATACTAGCGGGGGAAAAGAGACCCAGTACTTC. Its translation is CASSYYTSGGKETQYF. The J gene is TRBJ2-5, the V gene TRBV6-6; TRBD2 matches at 11 bases. V lost 1 base and J lost 3; bases outside the gene matches: 4. CDR1 and CDR2 (germline): MNHNY, SVGAGI (reference sequence). The CDR3 length is 16 residues.

By share, this clone counts as medium-sized (0.01 to 0.1%). J is TRBJ1-5 and V is TRBV2; D is undetermined. CDR1 is SNHLY and CDR2 is FYNNEI in the germline V gene. V lost 4 bases, J lost 4 bases, and 11 bases lay in between. The CDR3 runs 14 residues. CDR3 region: CASSVGLTNQPQHF. The CDR3 nucleotides are TGTGCCAGCAGTGTAGGGCTGACTAATCAGCCCCAGCATTTT.

The chain combines TRBV7-3 with TRBJ1-2; D not certain. Germline values: CDR1 SGHTA, CDR2 FQGTGA. The CDR3 is made up of 11 amino acids. Trimming removed 4 bases at V and 4 bases at J, with 4 bases between. The CDR3 reads CASSSSYGYTF. The CDR3 DNA reads as TGTGCCAGCAGCTCCAGCTATGGCTACACCTTC.

The chain is built from TRBV7-8 and TRBJ2-7; D is perhaps TRBD2 (5 bases). The length of the CDR3 is 12 residues. Trimming took off 2 bases at V and 6 bases at J, with 8 bases between the two ends. Germline values: CDR1 SGHVS, CDR2 FQNEAQ. This CDR3 reads CASSLPEVEQYF. CDR3 DNA: TGTGCCAGCAGCTTACCGGAGGTCGAGCAGTACTTC.